Described below is a single T cell receptor (beta chain) sequence and its context. This record comes from a study of T cell changes during pregnancy in multiple sclerosis. The CDR3 runs to 14 residues. Germline assignment: CDR1 SNHLY and CDR2 FYNNEI. The trim removed 6 bases at V and 9 bases at J, leaving 11 bases unmatched. TCRdb's table, derived via immunoSEQ multiplex PCR, lists solely in-frame clones and lacks some. This table has 40,000 to 50,000 clones, approximately 92% appearing once. The receptor was isolated from a female donor in good health, enrolled as a control in a pregnancy study. This specimen was CD4+ T cells from peripheral blood mononuclear cells, taken after pregnancy. The V and J genes are TRBV2 and TRBJ1-5; the match to TRBD1 covers 7 bases. The CDR3 reads CASRYTGDEPPQHF. CDR3 in DNA: TGTGCCAGCAGATACACAGGGGATGAGCCGCCCCAGCATTTT.